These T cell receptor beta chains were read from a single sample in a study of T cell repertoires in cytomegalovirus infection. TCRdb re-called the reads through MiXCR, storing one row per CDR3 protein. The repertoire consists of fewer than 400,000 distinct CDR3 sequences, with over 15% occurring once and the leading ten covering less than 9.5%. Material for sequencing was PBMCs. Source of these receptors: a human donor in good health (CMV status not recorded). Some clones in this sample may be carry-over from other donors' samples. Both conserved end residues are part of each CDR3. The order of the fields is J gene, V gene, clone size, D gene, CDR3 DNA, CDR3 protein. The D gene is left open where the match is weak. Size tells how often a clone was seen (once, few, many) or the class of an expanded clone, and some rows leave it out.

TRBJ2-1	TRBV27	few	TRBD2	TGTGCCAGCAGAAATTTAGAGGGAGGGCCTGTTGAGCAGTTCTTC	CASRNLEGGPVEQFF
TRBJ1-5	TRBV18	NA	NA	TGTGCCAGCTCACCGGCCGTGGATAGCAATCAGCCCCAGCATTTT	CASSPAVDSNQPQHF
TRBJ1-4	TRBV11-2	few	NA	TGTGCCAGCAGCCCGACCGGAGAATATAATGAAAAACTGTTTTTT	CASSPTGEYNEKLFF
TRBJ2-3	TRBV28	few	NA	TGTGCCAGCAGCCCCGGGCAGAAATTAACAGATACGCAGTATTTT	CASSPGQKLTDTQYF
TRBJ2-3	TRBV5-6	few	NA	TGTGCCAGCAGCTGGGACAAAGATACGCAGTATTTT	CASSWDKDTQYF
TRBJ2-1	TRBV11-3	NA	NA	TGTGCCAGCAGCTTAAGACCACCTGAGCAGTTCTTC	CASSLRPPEQFF
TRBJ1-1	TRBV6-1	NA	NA	TGTGCCAGCAGGGACAGCGCGAACACTGAAGCTTTCTTT	CASRDSANTEAFF
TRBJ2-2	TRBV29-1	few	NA	TGCAGCGTTGAAGGACGGGGACTGGGCACCGGGGAGCTGTTTTTT	CSVEGRGLGTGELFF
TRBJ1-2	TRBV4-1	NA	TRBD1	TGCGCCAGCAGCGGGGGACAGTCTTCGGGGGATGGCTACACCTTC	CASSGGQSSGDGYTF
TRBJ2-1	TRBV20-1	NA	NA	TGCAGTGCTCTCCATAGAGGGAGAGTTGGGAATGAGCAGTTCTTC	CSALHRGRVGNEQFF
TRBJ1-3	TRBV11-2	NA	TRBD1	TGTGCCAGCAGCTCTCTCAGGGGGGCTGGAAACACCATATATTTT	CASSSLRGAGNTIYF
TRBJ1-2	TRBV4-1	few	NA	TGCGCCAGCAGCCAAGCGGTCTCCTCGGGATATGGCTACACCTTC	CASSQAVSSGYGYTF
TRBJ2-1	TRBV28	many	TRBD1	TGTGCCAGCAGTTCCTCCGGACAGGAGATCTACAATGAGCAGTTCTTC	CASSSSGQEIYNEQFF
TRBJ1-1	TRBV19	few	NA	TGTGCCAGTAGTATTTCGCCGTTGAACACTGAAGCTTTCTTT	CASSISPLNTEAFF
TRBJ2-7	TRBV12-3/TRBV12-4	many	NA	TGTGCCAGCAGTTTATTTAGGACGCACGAGCAGTACTTC	CASSLFRTHEQYF
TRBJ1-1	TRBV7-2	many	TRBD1	TGTGCCAGCAGAGTCGGTACAGGGGGTTTTGCTGAAGCTTTCTTT	CASRVGTGGFAEAFF
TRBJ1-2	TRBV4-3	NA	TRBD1	TGCGCCAGCAGCGGACGAGGGGGCGGCGGCTATGGCTACACCTTC	CASSGRGGGGYGYTF
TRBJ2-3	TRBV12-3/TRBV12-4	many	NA	TGTGCCAGCAGTTCCTCTCGGGTGGCCATCGATACGCAGTATTTT	CASSSSRVAIDTQYF
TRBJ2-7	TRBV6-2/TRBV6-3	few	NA	TGTGCCAGCAGCCGTTATCTGTACGAGCAGTACTTC	CASSRYLYEQYF
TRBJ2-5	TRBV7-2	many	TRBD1	TGTGCCAGCAGCTTAGCTCGGACAGGGCCAGGGACCCAGTACTTC	CASSLARTGPGTQYF
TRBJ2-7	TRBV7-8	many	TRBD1	TGTGCCAGCAGCTTAACCCTAGACAGGGCCCCCTACGAGCAGTACTTC	CASSLTLDRAPYEQYF
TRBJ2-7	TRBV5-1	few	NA	TGCGCCAGCAGCTTGGGAACAGGATTTTTAAGCGACGAGCAGTACTTC	CASSLGTGFLSDEQYF
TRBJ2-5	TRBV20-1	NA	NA	TGCAGTGCTAGAGATGCGGGTTCCCAAGAGACCCAGTACTTC	CSARDAGSQETQYF
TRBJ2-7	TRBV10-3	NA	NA	TGTGCCATCAGTGTAATCGGGAACGAGCAGTACTTC	CAISVIGNEQYF
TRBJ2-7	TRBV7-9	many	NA	TGTGCCAGCAGCTTAGGTATATCCTACGAGCAGTACTTC	CASSLGISYEQYF
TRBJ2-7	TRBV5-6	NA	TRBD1	TGTGCCAGCAGTCTTCGGACAGGCATCGGGCAGTACTTC	CASSLRTGIGQYF
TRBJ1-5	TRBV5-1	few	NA	TGCGCCAGCAGCCCCACAGGGACAAGCAATCAGCCCCAGCATTTT	CASSPTGTSNQPQHF
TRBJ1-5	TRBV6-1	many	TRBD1	TGTGCCAGTGCACAGGGGTTTCTCCTCGGGCCCCAGCATTTT	CASAQGFLLGPQHF
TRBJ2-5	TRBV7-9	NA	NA	TGTGCCAGCAGCTTAGTGGTGGGCAGGGCCTCGCAAGTGACCCAGTACTTC	CASSLVVGRASQVTQYF
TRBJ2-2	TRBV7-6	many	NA	TGTGCCAGCAGCATTACAGGGACCGGGGAGCTGTTTTTT	CASSITGTGELFF
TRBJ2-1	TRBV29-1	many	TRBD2	TGCAGCGTAGAACCCCGGGAGGCACCTGAGCAGTTCTTC	CSVEPREAPEQFF
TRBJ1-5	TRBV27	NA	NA	TGTGCCAGCAGCCCTACGGGGCGGGGTCCCAAGCCCCAGCATTTT	CASSPTGRGPKPQHF
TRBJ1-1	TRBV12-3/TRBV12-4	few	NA	TGTGCCAGCCGACAGCCGAGCGATGTGGCTGAAGCTTTCTTT	CASRQPSDVAEAFF